This TCR beta chain was captured in a study of early T cells in non-severe SARS-CoV-2 infection. TCRdb re-analysed the 5' RACE reads in MiXCR, keeping a single row per CDR3 protein. The table includes 25,000 to 35,000 distinct CDR3 sequences, roughly 7.2% detected once. In its sample, this clonotype was seen a few times. The germline V gene encodes CDR1 LGHNA and CDR2 YNFKEQ. Unmatched junction bases numbered 3, after V lost 1 base and J lost 5 bases. This CDR3 has 16 amino acids. This receptor was obtained from an adult who was a healthcare worker with PCR-confirmed SARS-CoV-2 infection or an uninfected control (not recorded which). Specimen: whole blood. The chain uses TRBV4-2 and TRBJ2-1; 12 bases are shared with TRBD2. For the CDR3, the DNA is TGTGCCAGCAGCCAAGCGGGACTAGCGGGTAACAATGAGCAGTTCTTC. As protein: CASSQAGLAGNNEQFF.